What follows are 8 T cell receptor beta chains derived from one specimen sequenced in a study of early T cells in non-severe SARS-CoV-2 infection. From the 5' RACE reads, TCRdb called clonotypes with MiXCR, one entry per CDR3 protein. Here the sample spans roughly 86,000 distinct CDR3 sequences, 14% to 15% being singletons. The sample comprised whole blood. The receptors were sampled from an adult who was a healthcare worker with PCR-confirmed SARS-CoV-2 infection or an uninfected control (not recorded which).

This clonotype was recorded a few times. This CDR3 reads CASSPGGLHEQFF. The CDR3 bases are TGTGCCAGCAGCCCAGGGGGCTTGCATGAGCAGTTCTTC. The V and J genes are TRBV6-5 and TRBJ2-1; 8 bases are a match to TRBD1. Germline assignment: CDR1 MNHEY and CDR2 SVGAGI. The V and J ends lost 6 bases and 8 bases, in that order; junction bases with no gene match: 6. This CDR3 region has 13 residues.

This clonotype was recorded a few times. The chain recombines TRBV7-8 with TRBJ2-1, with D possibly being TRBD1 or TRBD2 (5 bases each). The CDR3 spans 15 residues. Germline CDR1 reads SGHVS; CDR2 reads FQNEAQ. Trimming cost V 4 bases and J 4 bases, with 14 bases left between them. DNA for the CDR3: TGTGCCAGCAGCTCGGAGAGAGGGGATTACAATGAGCAGTTCTTC. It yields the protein CASSSERGDYNEQFF.

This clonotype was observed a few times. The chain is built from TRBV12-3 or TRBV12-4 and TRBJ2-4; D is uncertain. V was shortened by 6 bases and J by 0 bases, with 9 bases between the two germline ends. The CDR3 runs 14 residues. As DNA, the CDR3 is TGTGCCAGCAGCCCCCATCCAGCCAAAAACATTCAGTACTTC. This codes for CASSPHPAKNIQYF.

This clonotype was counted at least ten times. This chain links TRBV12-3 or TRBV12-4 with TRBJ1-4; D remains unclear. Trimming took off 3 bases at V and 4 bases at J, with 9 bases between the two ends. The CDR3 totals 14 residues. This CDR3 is CASSLATLNEKLFF. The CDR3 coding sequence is TGTGCCAGCAGTTTGGCCACACTTAATGAAAAACTGTTTTTT.

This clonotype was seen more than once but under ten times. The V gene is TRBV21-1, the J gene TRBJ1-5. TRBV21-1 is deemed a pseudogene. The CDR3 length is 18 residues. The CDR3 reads CASSKVRKFDKVNQPQHF. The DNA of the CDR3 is TGTGCCAGCAGCAAAGTCCGTAAGTTTGACAAGGTCAATCAGCCCCAGCATTTT.

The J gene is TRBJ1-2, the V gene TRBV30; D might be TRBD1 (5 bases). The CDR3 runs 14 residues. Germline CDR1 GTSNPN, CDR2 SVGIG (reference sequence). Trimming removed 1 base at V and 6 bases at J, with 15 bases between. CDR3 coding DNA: TGTGCCTGGAGTGAGCTGGGACCGGGGGATGGCTACACCTTC. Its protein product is CAWSELGPGDGYTF.

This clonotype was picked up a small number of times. The chain's CDR3 is CASSLARSGALTDTQYF. The CDR3 DNA reads as TGTGCCAGCAGCTTAGCCAGGTCCGGGGCCCTCACAGATACGCAGTATTTT. V gene TRBV7-2 combines with J gene TRBJ2-3; perhaps D is TRBD1 or TRBD2 (5 bases each). There are 17 residues in the CDR3. Between the trimmed V and J ends, which lost 0 bases and 2 bases, there was a span of 15 bases. CDR1 and CDR2 (germline): SGHTA, FQGNSA.

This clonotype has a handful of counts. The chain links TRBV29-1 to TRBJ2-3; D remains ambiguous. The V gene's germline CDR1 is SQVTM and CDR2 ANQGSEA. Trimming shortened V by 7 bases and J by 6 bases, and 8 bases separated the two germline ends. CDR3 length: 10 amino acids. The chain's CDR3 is CSAGPDTQYF. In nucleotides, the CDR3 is TGCAGCGCAGGACCTGATACGCAGTATTTT.